Below, 29 T cell receptor beta chains from the same sample are listed, as sequenced in a study of cytomegalovirus exposure and HLA in healthy donors (dated by TCRdb to 2015 to 2018). Receptors were amplified or captured by the immunoSEQ multiplex PCR assay. For the multiplex PCR, a mixture combining 60 forward primers for TCR Vbeta segments and 13 reverse primers for TCR Jbeta segments was used. The table was pulled from immuneACCESS by TCRdb, which kept in-frame rearrangements only. Such tables lose some clones; where checked, under half of the loss comes from unresolved V genes, and the rest has no known cause. This sample has roughly 160,000 clones in its table, and 85% of those were observed once. Roughly 2.5% of the sample is in the top ten clones. The sample comprised PBMCs. These receptors originate from a man younger than 40 in good health and CMV-seropositive.

The chain recombines TRBV19 with TRBJ1-1; D perhaps matches TRBD1 (5 bases). CDR1 is LNHDA and CDR2 is SQIVND in the germline V gene (reference sequence). V was clipped by 1 base and J by 8 bases, with 14 bases between them. The CDR3 runs 14 residues. As DNA, the CDR3 is TGTGCCAGTAGTATAGCAGGGCGTGGCAGGGAAGCTTTCTTT. Protein: CASSIAGRGREAFF.

The chain joins TRBV10-3 to TRBJ1-2; no clear D gene. Trimming shortened V by 11 bases and J by 2 bases, and 12 bases separated the two germline ends. The CDR3 consists of 12 residues. CDR1 ENHRY and CDR2 SYGVKD come from the germline V gene. The CDR3 DNA reads as TGTGCCTCCCACAGAGACAACTATGGCTACACCTTC. Amino acid sequence: CASHRDNYGYTF.

The chain uses TRBV6-5 and TRBJ1-2; TRBD1 agrees at 10 bases. Germline V gene data show CDR1 as MNHEY and CDR2 as SVGAGI. The V segment lost 5 bases and the J segment 7 bases; nucleotides outside the gene matches: 4. This CDR3 spans 13 amino acids. The CDR3 loop is CASSKGTGVGYTF. The CDR3 bases are TGTGCCAGCAGTAAAGGGACAGGGGTTGGCTACACCTTC.

The CDR3 is CASSTLGTGVPETQYF. CDR3 in DNA: TGTGCCAGCTCGACTCTGGGGACAGGAGTCCCTGAGACCCAGTACTTC. The V call is TRBV18, the J call TRBJ2-5; 8 nucleotides match TRBD1. The germline V gene encodes CDR1 KGHSH and CDR2 LQKENI. This CDR3 spans 16 amino acids. V lost 6 bases, J lost 5 bases, and 14 bases stayed unmatched.

The chain has TRBV7-9 and TRBJ2-1, with TRBD2 matching 10 bases. This CDR3 spans 15 amino acids. V was pared by 1 base and J by 8 bases, with 5 bases of the junction left unmatched. The germline CDR1 and CDR2 sequences are SEHNR and FQNEAQ (reference sequence). CDR3 in DNA: TGTGCCAGCAGCTTAGAAGCGGGAGGGCCCTATGAGCAGTTCTTC. Translation gives CASSLEAGGPYEQFF.

V usage is TRBV11-2 and J usage is TRBJ2-3; D remains ambiguous. The CDR3 length is 12 residues. Deletions cut 5 bases from V and 3 bases from J, with 6 bases between. CDR1 and CDR2 (germline): SGHAT, FQNNGV. The CDR3 sequence is CASSPTTDTQYF. In nucleotides, the CDR3 is TGTGCCAGCAGCCCAACTACAGATACGCAGTATTTT.

The gene calls are TRBV28 and TRBJ1-5; D is possibly TRBD1 (5 bases). Germline CDR1 and CDR2: MDHEN and SYDVKM. CDR3 size: 17 residues. Trimming removed 3 bases from V and 0 bases from J, with 15 bases in between. The CDR3 bases are TGTGCCAGCAGTTTGAGACAGAGATTATATAGCAATCAGCCCCAGCATTTT. Translation gives CASSLRQRLYSNQPQHF.

This chain joins TRBV5-1 and TRBJ2-3, with TRBD2 as a possible D gene (5 bases). V was trimmed by 4 bases and J by 3 bases, leaving 9 bases between them. The CDR3 consists of 13 residues. Germline V gene sequence: CDR1 SGHRS, CDR2 YFSETQ. The CDR3 sequence is CASSVRETDTQYF. The CDR3 nucleotides are TGCGCCAGCAGCGTTCGGGAAACAGATACGCAGTATTTT.

This clone was observed a single time. The identical CDR3 is also encoded by other nucleotide sequences in the sample. V is TRBV7-9 and J is TRBJ2-1; TRBD2 might be the D (5 bases). CDR3 length equals 14 residues. Germline CDR1 reads SEHNR; CDR2 reads FQNEAQ (reference sequence). V gave up 5 bases and J gave up 5 bases, with 13 bases separating them. CDR3 protein: CASSRVGGDNEQFF. In nucleotides, the CDR3 is TGTGCCAGCAGCCGGGTCGGAGGTGACAATGAGCAGTTCTTC.

The chain has TRBV18 and TRBJ2-1; 10 nucleotides align to TRBD2. Germline-derived CDR1 and CDR2 are KGHSH and LQKENI. V trimming: 0 bases; J trimming: 2 bases; junction bases outside the gene matches: 4. The CDR3 loop spans 17 amino acids. CDR3 loop: CASSPPSSGRAYNEQFF. Here the CDR3 DNA reads TGTGCCAGCTCACCACCGTCGAGCGGGAGGGCCTACAATGAGCAGTTCTTC.

The table lists this clone with a few counts. V and J are TRBV6-6 and TRBJ1-2; D possibly corresponds to TRBD1 (5 bases). This CDR3 contains 14 residues. V was shortened by 0 bases and J by 12 bases, with 17 bases between the two germline ends. Germline V gene data show CDR1 as MNHNY and CDR2 as SVGAGI (reference sequence). The CDR3 DNA is TGTGCCAGCAGTTACTCCCGGAATCGGGCAGGGCACACCTTC. Protein: CASSYSRNRAGHTF.

CDR3 DNA: TGTGCCAGCTCGGGTTATGGGGCCGGCAATCAGCCCCAGCATTTT. This codes for CASSGYGAGNQPQHF. This chain joins TRBV6-1 and TRBJ1-5, with D possibly TRBD1 on 5 matching bases. The V gene lost 8 bases and the J gene lost 2 bases, with 16 bases spanning the gap. Germline V gene data show CDR1 as MNHNS and CDR2 as SASEGT. The CDR3 length is 15 residues.

This clone came up a few times. The chain combines TRBV4-1 with TRBJ1-4, with TRBD1 matching over 7 bases. Germline CDR1 MGHRA, CDR2 YSYEKL. With 3 bases clipped from V and 8 bases from J, the junction kept 9 bases outside the gene matches. The CDR3 has 15 amino acids. CDR3 residues: CASSHLGTEDEKLFF. DNA for the CDR3: TGCGCCAGCAGCCACCTCGGGACAGAGGACGAAAAACTGTTTTTT.

The chain has TRBV5-6 and TRBJ2-7; 7 positions match TRBD2. This CDR3 is built from 14 residues. CDR1 and CDR2 (germline): SGHDT, YYEEEE. V lost 5 bases, J lost 2 bases, and 7 bases stayed unmatched. CDR3 in amino acids: CASRGGTDPYEQYV. The CDR3 coding sequence is TGTGCCAGCAGGGGAGGGACCGACCCCTACGAGCAGTACGTC.

DNA of the CDR3: TGTGCCAGCAGCTTGCCCCATACAGAGAACTATGGCTACACCTTC. It specifies CASSLPHTENYGYTF. The chain combines TRBV5-6 with TRBJ1-2; D ambiguous. CDR3 length equals 15 residues. Trimming stripped 1 base from V and 2 bases from J, with 12 bases between. Looked up from germline, CDR1 is SGHDT and CDR2 is YYEEEE.

This clone was observed a single time. The chain joins TRBV5-4 to TRBJ2-3, with D possibly TRBD2 on 6 matching bases. The germline V gene encodes CDR1 SGHNT and CDR2 YYREEE (reference sequence). V was clipped by 4 bases and J by 6 bases, with 12 bases between them. There are 13 residues in the CDR3. The CDR3 spells CASSMTSSDTQYF. CDR3 DNA: TGTGCCAGCAGCATGACTAGTTCCGATACGCAGTATTTT.

The chain's CDR3 is CASSPIGRDVGTEAFF. The CDR3 bases are TGTGCCAGCAGCCCGATTGGGAGGGATGTTGGCACTGAAGCTTTCTTT. V usage is TRBV9 and J usage is TRBJ1-1; D call uncertain. Trimming took 4 bases from V and 4 from J, leaving 20 bases between them. CDR3 length: 16 residues. Germline CDR1 and CDR2: SGDLS and YYNGEE.

J is TRBJ1-1 and V is TRBV30, with 7 bases that match TRBD1. The J segment lost 4 bases and the V segment lost 4 bases, leaving 6 bases of the junction unmatched. Germline CDR1 GTSNPN, CDR2 SVGIG (reference sequence). This CDR3 region has 13 residues. CDR3 in amino acids: CAWNYRGTTEAFF. CDR3 DNA sequence: TGTGCCTGGAACTACAGGGGAACCACTGAAGCTTTCTTT.

This chain uses TRBV29-1 with TRBJ2-5; TRBD1 aligns across 8 bases. CDR1 and CDR2 from the germline V gene are SQVTM and ANQGSEA. J gave up 3 bases and V 6 bases, and 3 bases lay outside the gene matches. This CDR3 is built from 12 residues. CDR3 amino acids: CSVVGQEETQYF. For the CDR3, the DNA is TGCAGCGTCGTGGGACAGGAAGAGACCCAGTACTTC.

The V and J genes are TRBV7-8 and TRBJ1-2; maybe TRBD1 (5 bases). CDR1 and CDR2 from the germline V gene are SGHVS and FQNEAQ. Trimming cost V 1 base and J 6 bases, with 12 bases left between them. The CDR3 sequence is 14 residues long. The CDR3 nucleotides are TGTGCCAGCAGCTTAGAAGTGGAGGGGAATGGCTACACCTTC. It translates to CASSLEVEGNGYTF.

Only one count was recorded for this clone. The V gene is TRBV5-4, the J gene TRBJ2-3; 9 bases are a match to TRBD1. The CDR3 covers 14 residues. Germline CDR1 SGHNT, CDR2 YYREEE (reference sequence). V was pared by 0 bases and J by 4 bases, with 0 bases of the junction left unmatched. The CDR3 sequence: CASSLGQGADTQYF. The CDR3 region has the DNA TGTGCCAGCAGCTTGGGACAGGGGGCAGATACGCAGTATTTT.

This clone showed up just once. The junction differs from germline at one of its ends, possibly a read error. Here the CDR3 DNA reads TGTTCCAGCAGCAATCTAGCGGGAGACCGGAGCTCCTACAATGAGCAGTTCTTC. Its translation: CSSSNLAGDRSSYNEQFF. The chain uses TRBV7-9 and TRBJ2-1; 10 nucleotides agree with TRBD2. CDR1 and CDR2 from the germline V gene are SEHNR and FQNEAQ (reference sequence). The length of the CDR3 is 18 residues.

This sequence joins TRBV4-1 and TRBJ2-3; 10 bases are a match to TRBD1. This CDR3 contains 21 residues. J was trimmed by 2 bases and V by 2 bases; bases with no gene match: 19. The germline gives CDR1 MGHRA, CDR2 YSYEKL. CDR3 sequence reads: CASSQQLRDRGALGLTDTQYF. For the CDR3, the DNA is TGCGCCAGCAGCCAACAACTCCGGGACAGGGGTGCCTTGGGGCTCACAGATACGCAGTATTTT.

The chain couples TRBV4-3 to TRBJ1-1; D remains ambiguous. CDR3 length: 15 residues. Trimming removed 0 bases at V and 1 base at J, with 9 bases between. CDR1 and CDR2 (germline): LGHNA, YSLEER. CDR3 sequence reads: CASSQDLAENTEAFF. The CDR3 nucleotides are TGCGCCAGCAGCCAAGATCTGGCGGAGAACACTGAAGCTTTCTTT.

CDR3 in DNA: TGCGCCAGCAGCCACCGACAGCAGCCCTATGAAAAACTGTTTTTT. Its protein is CASSHRQQPYEKLFF. The V call is TRBV4-3, the J call TRBJ1-4; the D gene is possibly TRBD1 (5 bases). V lost 3 bases and J 6 bases, leaving 14 bases between the germline ends. The CDR3 is 15 amino acids. CDR1 and CDR2 (germline): LGHNA, YSLEER.

This sequence joins TRBV7-9 and TRBJ1-5, with 7 nucleotides matching TRBD1. Germline CDR1 reads SEHNR; CDR2 reads FQNEAQ (reference sequence). This CDR3 spans 14 amino acids. Losses at the gene ends were 5 bases for V and 4 bases for J; bases not matched to a gene: 5. The chain's CDR3 is CASSPDRLNQPQHF. In DNA, the CDR3 is TGTGCCAGCAGCCCGGACAGGTTGAATCAGCCCCAGCATTTT.

V and J are TRBV5-1 and TRBJ2-3; 12 bases agree with TRBD2. The CDR3 covers 16 residues. V gave up 3 bases and J gave up 2 bases; unmatched junction bases: 4. Germline loops: CDR1 SGHRS, CDR2 YFSETQ. CDR3 region: CASSWTSGTYTDTQYF. The CDR3 DNA is TGCGCCAGCAGCTGGACTAGCGGGACCTACACAGATACGCAGTATTTT.

The chain combines TRBV5-3 with TRBJ2-5; weak D call: TRBD1 (5 bases). Being an ORF, TRBV5-3 has a function that is uncertain. V gave up 1 base and J gave up 5 bases, with 18 bases separating them. The length of the CDR3 is 16 residues. DNA of the CDR3: TGTGCCAGAAGCTTGCTGGGGCGTCCGGCACTTGAGACCCAGTACTTC. It translates to CARSLLGRPALETQYF.

The chain combines TRBV5-4 with TRBJ1-3; D unclear. This CDR3 has 15 amino acids. Trimming left V 0 bases short and J 0 bases short, with 7 bases between. Germline CDR1 SGHNT, CDR2 YYREEE (reference sequence). Written as DNA, the CDR3 is TGTGCCAGCAGCTTGGACAGAAGCTCTGGAAACACCATATATTTT. As protein: CASSLDRSSGNTIYF. Full variable domain (outside the CDR3, taken from reference TRBV5-4 and TRBJ1-3): ETGVTQSPTHLIKTRGQQVTLRCSSQSGHNTVSWYQQALGQGPQFIFQYYREEENGRGNFPPRFSGLQFPNYSSELNVNALELDDSALYLCASSLDRSSGNTIYFGEGSWLTVV.